Reported below is one TCR beta chain. Its target is not known. This CDR3 has 14 amino acids. The V gene end was trimmed by 6 bases and the J gene end by 10 bases; junction bases not matched to a gene: 7. Germline CDR1 reads KGHSH; CDR2 reads LQKENI. Data came from immunoSEQ multiplex PCR; TCRdb stores just in-frame clones and leaves some out. The data show 40,000 to 50,000 clones, with approximately 70% seen just once and roughly a tenth held by the top ten. CD4+ T cell isolation took place after 10 days of culture. Two-dose vaccination with either BNT162b2 or mRNA-1273 was given to the participants. Each vaccine recipient was nucleocapsid antibody negative and had no prior SARS-CoV-2 infection. Half the medium was replaced with IL-2 medium on days 3 and 7. These data come from a study of vaccination effects on CD4 cells after COVID-19. Study as a whole: Following the second dose by a median of 72 days, the post-vaccine samples were obtained.

The TCR was taken from a human donor who received a COVID-19 vaccine. The rearrangement links TRBV18 to TRBJ1-6, with TRBD1 identical over 9 bases. This material consisted of CD4+ T cells from PBMCs cultured without peptide, taken after COVID-19 vaccination. CDR3 protein: CASSEDRGRSPLHF. CDR3 nucleotide sequence: TGTGCCAGCTCTGAGGACAGGGGTAGATCACCCCTCCACTTT.